This TCR beta chain came from a study of technical replicates of blood from a handful of donors. Germline assignment: CDR1 SGHRS and CDR2 YFSETQ. Deletions cut 2 bases from V and 4 bases from J, with 12 bases between. CDR3 size: 14 residues. Some clones are missing from TCRdb's copy, which holds only in-frame ones; the method was immunoSEQ multiplex PCR. The data show about 94,000 clones, approximately 95% seen once. The chain has TRBV5-1 and TRBJ2-5, with D uncertain. The TCR was taken from a human donor in good health. The sample consisted of T cells isolated from PBMCs. This CDR3 is CASSLQTSGETQYF. The CDR3 nucleotides read TGCGCCAGCAGCTTACAAACCTCGGGAGAGACCCAGTACTTC.